This T cell receptor (beta chain) was recovered during a study of T-cell reconstitution after alpha-beta-depleted transplantation in children. Study observations and caveats: Surviving recipient T cells and thymic progenitors produced the high day-60 TCRbeta diversity seen in some patients. Expanded clones from the graft, numbering several hundred, reportedly supplied alpha-beta T cells about two months after transplant.

The CDR3 loop spans 15 amino acids. CDR1 is SQVTM, CDR2 ANQGSEA, per germline. Trimming took 7 bases from V and 0 from J; bases not matched to a gene: 3. Unique molecular identifiers were used in preparing the TCRbeta library. A single record per CDR3 protein comes from TCRdb applying MiXCR to the PCR reads. The profile covers 40,000 to 60,000 distinct CDR3 sequences, with around 9.2% appearing a single time and about 25% taken by the ten largest. This clonotype was found many times. Antigen specificity is unknown. The sequencing here drew on PBMCs, mostly from graft donor cells, taken 60 days after TCRalphabeta/CD19-depleted stem cell transplant. The receptor's source is a male patient between 2 and 10 years old who had a stem cell transplant for chronic granulomatous disease, so the T cells may come from the graft donor. The chain recombines TRBV29-1 with TRBJ2-1; 13 bases align to TRBD2. The CDR3 sequence is CSARTSGSSYNEQFF. DNA for the CDR3: TGCAGCGCCAGGACTAGCGGGAGCTCCTACAATGAGCAGTTCTTC.